This T cell receptor beta chain emerged from a study of metastatic and nonmetastatic thyroid tumors. Overall study: Peripheral blood and tumor or nodule samples from malignant and benign thyroid patients were compared.

Whole-study results and caveats: Compared with benign nodules, malignant thyroid tumors were reported to have significantly higher TCR beta diversity in both blood and tumor.

The authors' processing: Differences in CDR3 between clinicopathological groups were drawn on to build a classifier intended to discriminate distant-metastatic papillary thyroid cancer patients. TCRdb re-processed the PCR reads through MiXCR. None of the V and J calls come from the authors' own analysis; TCRdb made them. Of some 86,000 clones listed, approximately 13% are singletons. This clone was seen repeatedly, ten times or more. Its antigen is as yet unknown. V dropped 11 bases and J dropped 6; count of bases not matched to a gene: 10. CDR1 and CDR2 (germline): LNHDA, SQIVND (reference sequence). There are 12 residues in the CDR3. No treatment had been given to any patient before thyroid surgery.

This TCR came from a female donor with papillary thyroid cancer or a benign thyroid nodule (not recorded which). Some clones in this sample may be carry-over from other donors' samples. The chain uses TRBV19 and TRBJ2-7, with TRBD1 matching over 7 bases. The specimen sequenced was tumor tissue. The CDR3 bases are TGTGCCGGTGACAGGGTTCTACCCGAGCAGTACTTC. Translated, it gives CAGDRVLPEQYF. Filled out from reference TRBV19 and TRBJ2-7, the complete variable domain reads DGGITQSPKYLFRKEGQNVTLSCEQNLNHDAMYWYRQDPGQGLRLIYYSQIVNDFQKGDIAEGYSVSREKKESFPLTVTSAQKNPTAFYLCAGDRVLPEQYFGPGTRLTVT.